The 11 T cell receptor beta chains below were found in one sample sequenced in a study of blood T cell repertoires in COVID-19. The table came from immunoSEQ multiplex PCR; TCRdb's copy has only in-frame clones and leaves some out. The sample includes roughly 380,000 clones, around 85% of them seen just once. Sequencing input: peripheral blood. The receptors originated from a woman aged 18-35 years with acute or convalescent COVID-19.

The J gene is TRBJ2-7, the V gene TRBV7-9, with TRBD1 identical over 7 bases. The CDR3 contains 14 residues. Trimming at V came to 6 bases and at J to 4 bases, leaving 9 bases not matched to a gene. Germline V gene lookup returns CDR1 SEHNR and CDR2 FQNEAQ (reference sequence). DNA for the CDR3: TGTGCCAGCAGAACTACAGGGGCGAGGTACGAGCAGTACTTC. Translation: CASRTTGARYEQYF. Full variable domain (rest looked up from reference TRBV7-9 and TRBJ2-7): DTGVSQNPRHKITKRGQNVTFRCDPISEHNRLYWYRQTLGQGPEFLTYFQNEAQLEKSRLLSDRFSAERPKGSFSTLEIQRTEQGDSAMYLCASRTTGARYEQYFGPGTRLTVT.

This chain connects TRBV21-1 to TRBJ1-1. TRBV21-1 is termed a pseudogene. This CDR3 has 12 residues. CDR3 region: CASSKKDEGAFF. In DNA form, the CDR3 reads TGTGCCAGCAGCAAAAAGGATGAGGGAGCTTTCTTT.

The CDR3 DNA reads as TGTGCCAGCAGTTTACCCATCCGCGGGGGAACAGGGCAGGAAGCTTTCTTT. The encoded protein is CASSLPIRGGTGQEAFF. The chain combines TRBV28 with TRBJ1-1; tentatively, D is TRBD1 (6 bases). V lost 2 bases and J 8 bases, leaving 24 bases between the germline ends. From germline, CDR1 is MDHEN and CDR2 SYDVKM. The CDR3 contains 17 residues.

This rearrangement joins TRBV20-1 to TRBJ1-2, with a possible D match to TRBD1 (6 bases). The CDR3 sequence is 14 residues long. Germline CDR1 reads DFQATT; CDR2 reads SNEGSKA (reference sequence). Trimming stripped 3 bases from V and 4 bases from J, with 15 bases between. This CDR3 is CSASLPGALYGYTF. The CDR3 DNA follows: TGCAGTGCTAGTTTGCCAGGGGCCCTCTATGGCTACACCTTC.

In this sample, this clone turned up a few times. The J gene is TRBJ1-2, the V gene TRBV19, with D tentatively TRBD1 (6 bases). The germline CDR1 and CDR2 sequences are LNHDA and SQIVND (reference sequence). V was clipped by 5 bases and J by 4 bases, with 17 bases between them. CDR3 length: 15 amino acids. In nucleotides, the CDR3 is TGTGCCAGTAGTGCAAGCAGGGGAGAGGTCTATGGCTACACCTTC. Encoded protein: CASSASRGEVYGYTF.

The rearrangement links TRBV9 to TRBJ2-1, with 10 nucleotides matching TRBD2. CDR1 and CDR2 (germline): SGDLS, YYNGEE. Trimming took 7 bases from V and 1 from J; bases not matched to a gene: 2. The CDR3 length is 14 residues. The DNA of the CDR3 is TGTGCCAGCGGTAGCGGGAGGTCCTACAATGAGCAGTTCTTC. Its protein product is CASGSGRSYNEQFF.

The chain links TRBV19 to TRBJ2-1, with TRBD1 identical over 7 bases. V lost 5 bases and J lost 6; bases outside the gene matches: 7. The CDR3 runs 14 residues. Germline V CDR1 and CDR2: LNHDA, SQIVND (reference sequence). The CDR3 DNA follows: TGTGCCAGTAGTGGATCGGCAGGGGGCAATGAGCAGTTCTTC. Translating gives CASSGSAGGNEQFF.

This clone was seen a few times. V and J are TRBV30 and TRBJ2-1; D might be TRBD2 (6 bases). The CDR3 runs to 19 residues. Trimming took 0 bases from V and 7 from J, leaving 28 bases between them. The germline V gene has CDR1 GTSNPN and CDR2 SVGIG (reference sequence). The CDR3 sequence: CAWSVNLACHAVWVNEQFF. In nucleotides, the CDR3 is TGTGCCTGGAGTGTAAACCTAGCGTGTCATGCTGTATGGGTAAATGAGCAGTTCTTC.

CDR3 sequence: CAIKGGSDEKLFF. The CDR3 nucleotides are TGTGCCATCAAGGGAGGGTCAGATGAAAAACTGTTTTTT. The chain couples TRBV10-3 to TRBJ1-4; D gene ambiguous. This CDR3 is 13 amino acids long. V was clipped by 7 bases and J by 6 bases, with 12 bases between them. The germline V gene has CDR1 ENHRY and CDR2 SYGVKD.

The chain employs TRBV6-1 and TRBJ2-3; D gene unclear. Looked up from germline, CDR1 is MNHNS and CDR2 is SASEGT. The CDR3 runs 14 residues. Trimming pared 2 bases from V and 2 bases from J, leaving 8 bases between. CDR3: CASSENMYTDTQYF. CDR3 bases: TGTGCCAGCAGTGAAAATATGTACACAGATACGCAGTATTTT.

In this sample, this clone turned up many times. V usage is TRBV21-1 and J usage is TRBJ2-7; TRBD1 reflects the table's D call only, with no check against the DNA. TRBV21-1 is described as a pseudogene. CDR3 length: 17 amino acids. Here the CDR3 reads CASSSQPGDRGPYEQYF. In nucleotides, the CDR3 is TGTGCCAGCAGCAGTCAACCTGGGGACAGGGGGCCCTACGAGCAGTACTTC.